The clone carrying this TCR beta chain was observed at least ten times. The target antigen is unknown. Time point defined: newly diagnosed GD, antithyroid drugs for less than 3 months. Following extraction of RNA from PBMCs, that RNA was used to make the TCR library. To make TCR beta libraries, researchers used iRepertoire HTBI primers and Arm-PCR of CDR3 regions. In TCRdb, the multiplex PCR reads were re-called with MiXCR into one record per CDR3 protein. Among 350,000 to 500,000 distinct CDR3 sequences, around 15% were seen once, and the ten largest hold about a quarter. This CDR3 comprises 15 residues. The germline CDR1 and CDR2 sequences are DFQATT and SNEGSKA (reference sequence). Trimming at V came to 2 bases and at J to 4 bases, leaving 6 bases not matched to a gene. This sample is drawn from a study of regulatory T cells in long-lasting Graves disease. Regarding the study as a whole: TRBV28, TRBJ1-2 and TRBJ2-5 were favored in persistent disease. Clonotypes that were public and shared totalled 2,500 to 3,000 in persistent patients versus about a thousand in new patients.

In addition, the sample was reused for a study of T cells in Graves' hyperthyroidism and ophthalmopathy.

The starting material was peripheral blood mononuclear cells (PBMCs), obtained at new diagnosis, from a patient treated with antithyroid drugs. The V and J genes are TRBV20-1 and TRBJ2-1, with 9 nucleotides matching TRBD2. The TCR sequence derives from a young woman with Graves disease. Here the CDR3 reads CSARPGLAKYNEQFF. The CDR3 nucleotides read TGCAGTGCTAGACCAGGACTAGCGAAGTACAATGAGCAGTTCTTC.